This T cell receptor beta chain was identified during a study of blood T cells in healthy people across ages. Study-wide findings and caveats: Any conclusive comparison of naive versus antigen-experienced cells was prevented by using unsorted PBMCs. Estimates drawn from one million T cells were deemed to understate diversity.

CDR1 is SNHLY and CDR2 is FYNNEI in the germline V gene. The CDR3 is 14 amino acids. Trimming pared 4 bases from V and 3 bases from J, leaving 12 bases between. A few counts support this clonotype. What it recognizes is unknown. A sample-barcoded 5' primer and a J-beta primer mix were used in a second PCR of roughly 7 to 11 cycles. TCRdb processed the 5' RACE reads anew with MiXCR; each CDR3 protein has one entry. The sample consists of approximately 780,000 distinct CDR3 sequences, roughly 25% of them appearing once. These data were also reused for a study on T cells of mothers and their children. As that report states: Slightly, though not significantly, more overlap was seen in related than in unrelated mother-child pairs. Persistent microchimeric T cell clones were sought, and none were detected.

The sequenced sample consisted of blood. The chain uses TRBV2 and TRBJ1-1; no clear D. This receptor was obtained from a boy aged 5-17 years in good health. The CDR3 DNA reads TGTGCCAGCAGTGTTAGATGGTCCGACACTGAAGCTTTCTTT. Translated, it gives CASSVRWSDTEAFF.